This T cell receptor beta chain was identified during a study of blood T cell repertoires in COVID-19. Overall study: From T cells, B-cell-depleted T cells, or PBMCs came the material, which was cDNA or gDNA.

The assay was immunoSEQ multiplex PCR, and TCRdb's table has in-frame clones only and misses some. This table has approximately 75,000 clones, approximately 82% appearing once. Sequencing was done on a sample of peripheral blood. The receptor was isolated from a woman in her forties or fifties with acute or convalescent COVID-19.

CDR3 region: CASSPDYQLTNEQFF. The CDR3 coding sequence is TGTGCCAGCAGTCCGGACTATCAGCTAACGAATGAGCAGTTCTTC. The chain employs TRBV5-4 and TRBJ2-1; D possibly corresponds to TRBD2 (6 bases). V gave up 5 bases and J gave up 7 bases, with 19 bases separating them. CDR1 is SGHNT, CDR2 YYREEE, per germline (reference sequence). The CDR3 has 15 amino acids.